The clone carrying this TCR beta chain has more than one count but fewer than ten. The CDR3 totals 15 residues. The V and J ends lost 2 bases and 3 bases, in that order; junction bases with no gene match: 6. TCRdb reprocessed the 5' RACE reads with MiXCR, giving one entry per CDR3 protein. The top ten hold around 0.91% of the sample, which has roughly 540,000 distinct CDR3 sequences, approximately 22% seen once. The data originate from a study of identical twins. In addition, the sample was reused for a study of T cells expressing NK-cell markers.

The rearrangement joins TRBV6-7 to TRBJ2-7; 8 bases fit TRBD1. TRBV6-7 falls under the ORF class, with uncertain function. The receptor comes from a woman aged 18-29 years in good health. Source material: CD4+ T cells sorted from blood. The CDR3 nucleotides are TGTGCCAGCAGTTACCGGGACAGGATTCTCTACGAGCAGTACTTC. Its translation is CASSYRDRILYEQYF.